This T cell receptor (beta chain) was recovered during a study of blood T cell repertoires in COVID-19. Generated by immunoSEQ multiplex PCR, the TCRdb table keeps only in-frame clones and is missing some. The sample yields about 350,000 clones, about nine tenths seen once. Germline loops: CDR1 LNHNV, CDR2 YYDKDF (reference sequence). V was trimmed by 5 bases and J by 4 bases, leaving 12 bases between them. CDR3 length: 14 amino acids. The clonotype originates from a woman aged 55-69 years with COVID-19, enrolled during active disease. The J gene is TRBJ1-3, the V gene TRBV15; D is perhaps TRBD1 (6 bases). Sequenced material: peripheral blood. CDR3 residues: CATSEQGLGNTIYF. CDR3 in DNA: TGTGCCACCAGCGAACAGGGTTTAGGAAACACCATATATTTT.